This TCR beta chain was sequenced during a study of cytomegalovirus exposure and HLA in healthy donors. The PCR was carried out with 60 Vbeta primers and 13 Jbeta primers. Repertoires were generated with immunoSEQ multiplex PCR, while TCRdb's copy carries only in-frame clones and drops some. The sample includes approximately 170,000 clones, 65% to 90% of them seen just once. Concerning this clone itself: What it binds is unknown.

Study-wide results and limits: TCR sequences were mostly rare, though some public TCRs occurred in many donors.

Sequenced input: PBMCs. The clonotype was recovered from a human donor in good health.

The CDR3 is CASSFRTGRNTEAFF. The CDR3 DNA reads as TGCGCCAGCAGCTTTCGGACAGGGAGGAACACTGAAGCTTTCTTT. This chain uses TRBV5-1 with TRBJ1-1; 8 nucleotides align to TRBD1. From germline, CDR1 is SGHRS and CDR2 YFSETQ. The CDR3 covers 15 residues. Trimming removed 2 bases from V and 1 base from J; junction bases left unmatched: 4.